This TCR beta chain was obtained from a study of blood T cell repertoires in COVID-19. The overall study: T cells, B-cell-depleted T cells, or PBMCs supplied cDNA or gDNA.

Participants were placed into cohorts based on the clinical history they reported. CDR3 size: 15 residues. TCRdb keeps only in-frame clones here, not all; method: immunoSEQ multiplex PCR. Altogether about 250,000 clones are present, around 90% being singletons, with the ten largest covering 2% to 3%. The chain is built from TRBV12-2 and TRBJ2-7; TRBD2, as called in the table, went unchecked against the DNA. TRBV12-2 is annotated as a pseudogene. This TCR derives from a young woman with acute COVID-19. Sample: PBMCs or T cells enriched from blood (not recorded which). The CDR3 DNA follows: TGTGCAAGTCGCCCCCGGGACGGGAGCTCCTACGAGCAGTACTTC. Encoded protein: CASRPRDGSSYEQYF.